The T cell receptor (beta chain) under discussion was sequenced for a study of T cell clones after liver transplantation. The CDR3 loop spans 12 amino acids. Germline CDR1 and CDR2: SEHNR and FQNEAQ (reference sequence). The germline V and J ends were trimmed by 5 bases and 7 bases, with 12 bases remaining between them. The protocol was immunoSEQ multiplex PCR, while the TCRdb copy is restricted to in-frame clones and leaves out a portion. The sample includes 60,000 or so clones, 60% to 80% of them seen just once. The source is a human patient who received a liver transplant. Some T cells may arise from the graft donor. The chain has TRBV7-9 and TRBJ2-7; D gene ambiguous. Source: CD4+ T cells from blood, taken at the 22-month timepoint. The CDR3 nucleotides read TGTGCCAGCAGCCAGTCGGTGCGGGAGCAGTACTTC. Protein sequence: CASSQSVREQYF.